Following are 12 T cell receptor beta chains from one sample sequenced in a study of cytomegalovirus exposure and HLA in healthy donors. Clones were sequenced by immunoSEQ multiplex PCR, and TCRdb holds only the in-frame ones, with some missing. The sample records roughly 150,000 clones, 70% to 90% being singletons. Sample: PBMCs. The receptor source for this set is a man in his late teens or twenties in good health and CMV-seropositive.

The chain combines TRBV27 with TRBJ2-1, with no clear D. V lost 3 bases and J 7 bases, leaving 13 bases between the germline ends. This CDR3 spans 14 amino acids. Germline CDR1 MNHEY, CDR2 SMNVEV (reference sequence). The DNA for the CDR3 is TGTGCCAGCAGTTTTTCCGGGTTGCGGAATGAGCAGTTCTTC. This translates into CASSFSGLRNEQFF.

J is TRBJ2-7 and V is TRBV30, with 7 bases lining up with TRBD1. The CDR3 totals 17 residues. The junction had 13 bases not matched to a gene; V was cut back by 0 bases and J by 2 bases. The germline V gene has CDR1 GTSNPN and CDR2 SVGIG (reference sequence). The CDR3 DNA follows: TGTGCCTGGAGTGTATATTTCTCTGGGGACAGACCCTACGAGCAGTACTTC. Its translation: CAWSVYFSGDRPYEQYF. The full variable domain, in which reference TRBV30 and TRBJ2-7 provide the parts outside the CDR3, is SQTIHQWPATLVQPVGSPLSLECTVEGTSNPNLYWYRQAAGRGLQLLFYSVGIGQISSEVPQNLSASRPQDRQFILSSKKLLLSDSGFYLCAWSVYFSGDRPYEQYFGPGTRLTVT.

The CDR3 sequence is CASSLVWGDGYTF. As DNA, the CDR3 is TGTGCCAGCAGCTTAGTTTGGGGGGACGGCTACACCTTC. V usage is TRBV7-9 and J usage is TRBJ1-2; the D gene is possibly TRBD1 (5 bases). The CDR3 runs to 13 residues. Between the trimmed V and J ends, which lost 1 base and 8 bases, there was a span of 11 bases. Germline lookup yields CDR1 SEHNR and CDR2 FQNEAQ (reference sequence). The entire variable domain, with the rest obtained from reference TRBV7-9 and TRBJ1-2, is as follows: DTGVSQNPRHKITKRGQNVTFRCDPISEHNRLYWYRQTLGQGPEFLTYFQNEAQLEKSRLLSDRFSAERPKGSFSTLEIQRTEQGDSAMYLCASSLVWGDGYTFGSGTRLTVV.

The chain recombines TRBV5-5 with TRBJ2-1, with D perhaps matching TRBD1 (6 bases). V lost 7 bases and J lost 0, with 17 bases in between. CDR3 length: 16 residues. CDR1 and CDR2 from the germline V gene are SGHKS and YYEKEE (reference sequence). CDR3 protein: CASGIQGLNSYNEQFF. In nucleotides, the CDR3 is TGTGCCAGCGGAATACAGGGCTTAAACTCCTACAATGAGCAGTTCTTC.

For the CDR3, the DNA is TGCAGCGTAGGAGGGGTGGTAGAGACCCAGTACTTC. Its translation is CSVGGVVETQYF. J is TRBJ2-5 and V is TRBV29-1; weak D call: TRBD2 (6 bases). Trimming removed 6 bases at V and 4 bases at J, with 12 bases between. The CDR3 loop spans 12 amino acids. Germline CDR1 and CDR2: SQVTM and ANQGSEA.

V is TRBV27 and J is TRBJ2-1, with 9 bases aligning to TRBD2. This CDR3 spans 17 amino acids. J lost 0 bases, V lost 3 bases, and 6 bases had no gene match. Germline loops: CDR1 MNHEY, CDR2 SMNVEV (reference sequence). The CDR3, as DNA: TGTGCCAGCAGTTTTGGTAGCGGGGGACCCTCCTACAATGAGCAGTTCTTC. This gives the protein CASSFGSGGPSYNEQFF.

The chain combines TRBV9 with TRBJ1-4; D might be TRBD1 (5 bases). The V end lost 4 bases, the J end lost 8 bases, and 18 bases lay between the germline ends. This CDR3 has 15 residues. CDR1 is SGDLS and CDR2 is YYNGEE in the germline V gene. For the CDR3, the DNA is TGTGCCAGCAGCCCCCGTCGAAGGGGCTGGGAAAAACTGTTTTTT. Translated: CASSPRRRGWEKLFF.

The chain carries TRBV30 and TRBJ1-2; 10 positions agree with TRBD1. Per germline, CDR1 GTSNPN and CDR2 SVGIG (reference sequence). Germline trimming cut 4 bases from V and 4 bases from J; bases unmatched to any gene: 9. The CDR3 has 15 amino acids. The CDR3 here is CAWTPGTGDRYGYTF. The CDR3 DNA is TGTGCCTGGACCCCCGGGACAGGGGATCGCTATGGCTACACCTTC.

The V call is TRBV18, the J call TRBJ1-1, with 9 bases fitting TRBD1. The CDR3 is made up of 14 amino acids. V lost 4 bases to trimming and J lost 5 bases; unmatched junction nucleotides: 5. Germline CDR1 and CDR2: KGHSH and LQKENI. The CDR3 coding sequence is TGTGCCAGCTCACGGGACAGGGCGGCGACTGAAGCTTTCTTT. Translating gives CASSRDRAATEAFF.

The chain combines TRBV2 with TRBJ2-7, with 9 bases identical to TRBD1. The CDR3 consists of 14 residues. Germline loops: CDR1 SNHLY, CDR2 FYNNEI. V was pared by 10 bases and J by 1 base, with 8 bases of the junction left unmatched. This chain's CDR3 is CATRQGGKSYEQYF. For the CDR3, the DNA is TGTGCCACCCGACAGGGGGGAAAGTCCTACGAGCAGTACTTC. The whole variable domain, filled in from reference TRBV2 and TRBJ2-7, reads EPEVTQTPSHQVTQMGQEVILRCVPISNHLYFYWYRQILGQKVEFLVSFYNNEISEKSEIFDDQFSVERPDGSNFTLKIRSTKLEDSAMYFCATRQGGKSYEQYFGPGTRLTVT.

The V call is TRBV5-4, the J call TRBJ1-2; 12 bases align to TRBD1. Germline V gives CDR1 SGHNT, CDR2 YYREEE (reference sequence). Trimming cost V 3 bases and J 8 bases; bases outside gene matches: 11. The CDR3 covers 16 residues. CDR3 DNA sequence: TGTGCCAGCAGCTCAACCGGGACAGGGGGCAAGCCGGGCTACACCTTC. Encoded protein: CASSSTGTGGKPGYTF.

V is TRBV7-9 and J is TRBJ2-2, with 9 bases lining up with TRBD1. This CDR3 contains 17 residues. From germline, CDR1 is SEHNR and CDR2 FQNEAQ (reference sequence). V lost 1 base, J lost 3 bases, and 6 bases stayed unmatched. DNA of the CDR3: TGTGCCAGCAGCTTAGGGTCTAGGACAGGGGACACCGGGGAGCTGTTTTTT. Translating it yields CASSLGSRTGDTGELFF. The whole variable domain, filled in from reference TRBV7-9 and TRBJ2-2, reads DTGVSQNPRHKITKRGQNVTFRCDPISEHNRLYWYRQTLGQGPEFLTYFQNEAQLEKSRLLSDRFSAERPKGSFSTLEIQRTEQGDSAMYLCASSLGSRTGDTGELFFGEGSRLTVL.